The rows below give T cell receptor beta chains drawn from one sample of a study of T cells after yellow fever vaccination. One entry per CDR3 protein, called by TCRdb with MiXCR from the 5' RACE reads. The data hold roughly 250,000 distinct CDR3 sequences, with 10% to 15% observed a single time. This material consisted of CD4+ T cells sorted from PBMCs, taken 45 days after the yellow fever booster vaccination. These receptor sequences come from a man younger than 45 who received the YFV17D yellow fever vaccine. CDR3s include the opening cysteine and the closing phenylalanine or tryptophan. D genes are given only for firm matches. Size tells how often a clone was seen (once, few, many) or the class of an expanded clone, and some rows leave it out.

>TRBV20-1|.|TRBJ2-1|TRBD2|17
CCASLLAGAGSYNEQFF
TGCTGCGCTAGTCTTCTAGCGGGAGCTGGTTCCTACAATGAGCAGTTCTTC
>TRBV14|.|TRBJ2-2|TRBD1|14
CASSQNRGTGELFF
TGTGCCAGCAGCCAAAACAGGGGGACCGGGGAGCTGTTTTTT
>TRBV6-1|.|TRBJ2-7|.|14
CASSLSPGTSEQYF
TGTGCCAGCAGTCTGAGTCCCGGGACATCCGAGCAGTACTTC
>TRBV12-3/TRBV12-4|few|TRBJ1-6|TRBD1|12
CASTDDRASLHF
TGTGCCAGCACCGACGACAGGGCATCCCTCCACTTT
>TRBV5-1|few|TRBJ2-4|.|13
CASSFPGENIQYF
TGCGCCAGCAGTTTCCCGGGGGAAAACATTCAGTACTTC
>TRBV5-6|.|TRBJ2-1|TRBD1|17
CASSPSRGQGFLHEQFF
TGTGCCAGCAGCCCATCTCGTGGACAGGGCTTTCTCCATGAGCAGTTCTTC
>TRBV29-1|.|TRBJ2-3|TRBD2|10
CSVLSGTQYF
TGCAGCGTTCTTAGCGGGACGCAGTATTTT
>TRBV6-2/TRBV6-3|.|TRBJ2-1|TRBD2|14
CATRVGLAGNEQFF
TGTGCCACCAGGGTCGGACTAGCGGGTAATGAGCAGTTCTTC
>TRBV7-2|.|TRBJ2-2|.|13
CASSARVTGELFF
TGTGCCAGCAGCGCGCGGGTGACCGGGGAGCTGTTTTTT
>TRBV20-1|few|TRBJ2-6|.|15
CSASKRTSGANVLTF
TGCAGTGCTAGCAAAAGGACCTCTGGGGCCAACGTCCTGACTTTC
>TRBV7-2|.|TRBJ2-7|.|14
CASSPSQGSYEQYF
TGTGCCAGCAGCCCCAGCCAGGGTTCCTACGAGCAGTACTTC
>TRBV5-1|.|TRBJ1-1|.|14
CASSLRDLNTEAFF
TGCGCCAGCAGCCTTAGAGATTTGAACACTGAAGCTTTCTTT
>TRBV7-2|few|TRBJ2-5|.|15
CASSFSAGLVETQYF
TGTGCCAGCAGCTTTAGTGCGGGACTGGTTGAGACCCAGTACTTC
>TRBV5-6|few|TRBJ2-7|.|14
CASSLLQSTYEQYF
TGTGCCAGCAGCTTGTTGCAGTCAACCTACGAGCAGTACTTC
>TRBV20-1|.|TRBJ2-3|TRBD2|14
CSTGGRGNTDTQYF
TGCAGTACGGGAGGGCGAGGGAACACAGATACGCAGTATTTT
>TRBV5-1|few|TRBJ2-2|.|14
CASSSGPLTGELFF
TGCGCCAGCAGCTCGGGTCCCCTCACCGGGGAGCTGTTTTTT
>TRBV29-1|.|TRBJ2-1|TRBD2|12
CSVRTSFHEQFF
TGCAGCGTTCGGACTAGCTTCCATGAGCAGTTCTTC
>TRBV7-3|.|TRBJ2-3|TRBD2|15
CASSRGLAGLYTQYF
TGTGCCAGCAGCCGGGGACTAGCCGGTCTTTATACGCAGTATTTT
>TRBV6-1|few|TRBJ2-1|.|13
CASYGGGFNEQFF
TGTGCCAGTTACGGGGGTGGGTTCAATGAGCAGTTCTTC
>TRBV5-1|few|TRBJ2-2|.|13
CASSLAPDGELFF
TGCGCCAGCAGCTTGGCCCCGGACGGGGAGCTGTTTTTT
>TRBV19|few|TRBJ1-5|.|13
CASRGQGHQPQHF
TGTGCCAGCCGAGGGCAGGGCCATCAGCCCCAGCATTTT
>TRBV15|.|TRBJ2-4|.|12
CATSVAKNIQYF
TGTGCCACCAGCGTAGCCAAAAACATTCAGTACTTC
>TRBV20-1|few|TRBJ2-1|TRBD2|15
CSAKPRGVLYNEQFF
TGCAGTGCCAAACCACGGGGGGTCTTGTACAATGAGCAGTTCTTC
>TRBV5-4|.|TRBJ2-7|TRBD2|15
CASSSGLVKGAEQYF
TGTGCCAGCAGCTCAGGACTAGTAAAAGGAGCGGAGCAGTACTTC
>TRBV5-1|.|TRBJ2-7|TRBD1|12
CASGTGNREQYF
TGCGCCTCCGGGACAGGGAATCGCGAGCAGTACTTC
>TRBV7-2|few|TRBJ2-1|TRBD2|16
CASSLAGTGGANEQFF
TGTGCCAGCAGCTTAGCGGGAACGGGAGGAGCCAATGAGCAGTTCTTC
>TRBV7-2|few|TRBJ2-6|.|14
CASSRTSGANVLTF
TGTGCCAGCAGCCGGACCTCTGGGGCCAACGTCCTGACTTTC
>TRBV10-3|few|TRBJ2-3|.|14
CAISEGGSIDTQYF
TGTGCCATCAGTGAAGGAGGGAGCATAGATACGCAGTATTTT
>TRBV7-6|many|TRBJ1-6|.|13
CASSLRVNSPLHF
TGTGCCAGCAGCTTAAGGGTAAATTCACCCCTCCACTTT
>TRBV7-2|few|TRBJ2-5|TRBD1|15
CASSPGQVLQETQYF
TGTGCCAGCAGCCCTGGACAGGTATTACAAGAGACCCAGTACTTC
>TRBV5-1|few|TRBJ1-4|.|15
CASSLALATNEKLFF
TGCGCCAGCAGCTTGGCACTTGCAACTAATGAAAAACTGTTTTTT
>TRBV6-1|.|TRBJ2-5|TRBD1|13
CASSSWDSETQYF
TGTGCCAGCAGCTCATGGGACAGTGAGACCCAGTACTTC
>TRBV9|.|TRBJ2-7|.|13
CASSTQWGDEQYF
TGTGCCAGCAGCACCCAGTGGGGAGACGAGCAGTACTTC